Listed below are T cell receptor beta chains from one sample, sequenced in a study of cytomegalovirus exposure and HLA in healthy donors. TCRdb's table, derived via immunoSEQ multiplex PCR, lists solely in-frame clones and lacks some. The sample gives roughly 150,000 clones, 9.7% of which show up once; 1.8% is in the top ten. Sequences were obtained from PBMCs. These receptors originate from a man between 50 and 59 years old in good health and CMV-seronegative. Each CDR3 is given with its conserved first and last residue. The D gene is left open where the match is weak. Some rows have no size entry. The others give once, few or many, or a class for an expanded clone.

V gene: TRBV19; clone size: few; J gene: TRBJ2-2; D gene: NA; CDR3 DNA: TGTGCCAGTAGTAGCCATGGAGGTGGTGACACCGGGGAGCTGTTTTTT; CDR3 protein: CASSSHGGGDTGELFF
V gene: TRBV9; clone size: few; J gene: TRBJ1-6; D gene: NA; CDR3 DNA: TGTGCCAGCAGCTCTTCCGGGACCTATAATTCACCCCTCCACTTT; CDR3 protein: CASSSSGTYNSPLHF
V gene: TRBV2; clone size: few; J gene: TRBJ1-1; D gene: TRBD1; CDR3 DNA: TGTGCCAGCAGTGAAGACGCAGGGGGCGGTGGTACTATGAACACTGAAGCTTTCTTT; CDR3 protein: CASSEDAGGGGTMNTEAFF
V gene: TRBV9; clone size: few; J gene: TRBJ1-4; D gene: TRBD1; CDR3 DNA: TGTGCCAGCAGCGTAGCTCCACAGGGGGGTGAAAAACTGTTTTTT; CDR3 protein: CASSVAPQGGEKLFF
V gene: TRBV2; clone size: few; J gene: TRBJ2-5; D gene: NA; CDR3 DNA: TGTGCCAGCAGTGAGGGAGGTGTTCTCCAAGAGACCCAGTACTTC; CDR3 protein: CASSEGGVLQETQYF
V gene: TRBV5-1; clone size: few; J gene: TRBJ2-2; D gene: NA; CDR3 DNA: TGCGCCAGCAGCTCCTCAGCCCGGGACTCCGGGGAGCTGTTTTTT; CDR3 protein: CASSSSARDSGELFF
V gene: TRBV6-5; clone size: NA; J gene: TRBJ2-4; D gene: NA; CDR3 DNA: TGTGCCAGCAGTTACGGGCTAGCTGGGGACATTCAGTACTTC; CDR3 protein: CASSYGLAGDIQYF
V gene: TRBV30; clone size: NA; J gene: TRBJ2-1; D gene: TRBD2; CDR3 DNA: TGTGCCTGGACTTCCGGGAGGGGTGGGAATGAGCAGTTCTTC; CDR3 protein: CAWTSGRGGNEQFF
V gene: TRBV25-1; clone size: few; J gene: TRBJ1-1; D gene: NA; CDR3 DNA: TGTGCCAGCAGTGAATGGAGCCAGGGAAACACTGAAGCTTTCTTT; CDR3 protein: CASSEWSQGNTEAFF
V gene: TRBV14; clone size: few; J gene: TRBJ1-5; D gene: NA; CDR3 DNA: TGTGCCAGCAGACAAGCGCAGGGAAATCAGCACCAGCATTTT; CDR3 protein: CASRQAQGNQHQHF
V gene: TRBV7-3; clone size: NA; J gene: TRBJ2-1; D gene: TRBD2; CDR3 DNA: TGTGCCAGCAGCTCACGACTAGCGGGGGGGAATGAGCAGTTCTTC; CDR3 protein: CASSSRLAGGNEQFF
V gene: TRBV9; clone size: few; J gene: TRBJ2-2; D gene: NA; CDR3 DNA: TGTGCCAGCAGCGTAGACCGAGGCAGAACTCTATACACCGGGGAGCTGTTTTTT; CDR3 protein: CASSVDRGRTLYTGELFF
V gene: TRBV7-6; clone size: NA; J gene: TRBJ2-2; D gene: TRBD2; CDR3 DNA: TGTGCCAGCAGCTTACCCGGGGGGTCATCTTCCGGGGGGCTGTTTTTT; CDR3 protein: CASSLPGGSSSGGLFF
V gene: TRBV5-4; clone size: NA; J gene: TRBJ2-3; D gene: TRBD1; CDR3 DNA: TGTGCCAGCAGCTTGGACAGGGGAACCGCAGATACGCAGTATTTT; CDR3 protein: CASSLDRGTADTQYF
V gene: TRBV11-2; clone size: NA; J gene: TRBJ2-2; D gene: TRBD1; CDR3 DNA: TGTGCCAGCAGCTTAGGGGACAGGGGCACCGGGGAGCTGTTTTTT; CDR3 protein: CASSLGDRGTGELFF
V gene: TRBV28; clone size: NA; J gene: TRBJ2-5; D gene: TRBD2; CDR3 DNA: TGTGCCAGCAGACCCGGGGGGTACCAAGAGACCCAGTACTTC; CDR3 protein: CASRPGGYQETQYF
V gene: TRBV9; clone size: NA; J gene: TRBJ1-3; D gene: NA; CDR3 DNA: TGTGCCAGCAGCCCTCAGGGTTCGGGAAACACCATATATTTT; CDR3 protein: CASSPQGSGNTIYF
V gene: TRBV29-1; clone size: few; J gene: TRBJ1-3; D gene: NA; CDR3 DNA: TGCAGCGTGGGTGATGTAACAGGGACCTCTGGAAACACCATATATTTT; CDR3 protein: CSVGDVTGTSGNTIYF
V gene: TRBV7-6; clone size: few; J gene: TRBJ2-1; D gene: NA; CDR3 DNA: TGTGCCAGCTCTGGGGAGACCTACAATGAGCAGTTCTTC; CDR3 protein: CASSGETYNEQFF
V gene: TRBV10-1; clone size: NA; J gene: TRBJ2-7; D gene: TRBD2; CDR3 DNA: TGCGCCAGCAGTGAGTCGATCTCTAGCGGTTCCTACGAGCAGTACTTC; CDR3 protein: CASSESISSGSYEQYF
V gene: TRBV19; clone size: NA; J gene: TRBJ2-5; D gene: TRBD1; CDR3 DNA: TGTGCCAGTAGCCCGGACAGGGGTACCCAAGAGACCCAGTACTTC; CDR3 protein: CASSPDRGTQETQYF
V gene: TRBV5-4; clone size: NA; J gene: TRBJ2-7; D gene: TRBD1; CDR3 DNA: TGTGCCAGCAGCCCGGATTCAGGGGGCGCGGGCGAGCAGTACTTC; CDR3 protein: CASSPDSGGAGEQYF
V gene: TRBV7-8; clone size: NA; J gene: TRBJ2-5; D gene: NA; CDR3 DNA: TGTGCCAGCAGCTTAGTGGGCAGGGACCAAGAGACCCAGTACTTC; CDR3 protein: CASSLVGRDQETQYF
V gene: TRBV13; clone size: few; J gene: TRBJ1-4; D gene: TRBD1; CDR3 DNA: TGTGCCAGCAGCTTAACAGGGGGGCAGGAAAAACTGTTTTTT; CDR3 protein: CASSLTGGQEKLFF
V gene: TRBV6-4; clone size: many; J gene: TRBJ2-1; D gene: TRBD1; CDR3 DNA: TGTGCCAGCAGTGACGGGACAGGGGAGGGCAATGAGCAGTTCTTC; CDR3 protein: CASSDGTGEGNEQFF
V gene: TRBV19; clone size: few; J gene: TRBJ1-2; D gene: TRBD1; CDR3 DNA: TGTGCCAGTAGTGTGGGACAGGGCAACTATGGCTACACCTTC; CDR3 protein: CASSVGQGNYGYTF
V gene: TRBV7-9; clone size: NA; J gene: TRBJ1-2; D gene: TRBD1; CDR3 DNA: TGTGCCAGCAGCTTGGTGGGGGGACAGGGGGCGCGAGGCTACACCTTC; CDR3 protein: CASSLVGGQGARGYTF
V gene: TRBV21-1; clone size: NA; J gene: TRBJ2-7; D gene: NA; CDR3 DNA: TGTGCCAGCAGCAAAGGGCCAGGGGGCTACGAGCAGTACTTC; CDR3 protein: CASSKGPGGYEQYF
V gene: TRBV6-1; clone size: NA; J gene: TRBJ2-7; D gene: TRBD1; CDR3 DNA: TGTGCCAGCAGTCTTGACAGGGTGTACGAGCAGTACTTC; CDR3 protein: CASSLDRVYEQYF
V gene: TRBV7-3; clone size: NA; J gene: TRBJ2-5; D gene: TRBD1; CDR3 DNA: TGTGCCAGCAGCGCTCGACAGGGTGTAGGAGAGACCCAGTACTTC; CDR3 protein: CASSARQGVGETQYF
V gene: TRBV29-1; clone size: NA; J gene: TRBJ2-7; D gene: NA; CDR3 DNA: TGCAGCGCCGTTAGGGGGTACGAGCAGTACTTC; CDR3 protein: CSAVRGYEQYF
V gene: TRBV7-2; clone size: NA; J gene: TRBJ1-4; D gene: NA; CDR3 DNA: TGTGCCAGCAGCTGGCGGCCGACAACTAATGAAAAACTGTTTTTT; CDR3 protein: CASSWRPTTNEKLFF
V gene: TRBV6-1; clone size: NA; J gene: TRBJ1-6; D gene: NA; CDR3 DNA: TGTGCCAGCAGTGATTTAACAGGACGTTCACCCCTCCACTTT; CDR3 protein: CASSDLTGRSPLHF
V gene: TRBV18; clone size: once; J gene: TRBJ2-7; D gene: TRBD2; CDR3 DNA: TGTGCCAGCTCACGACAGGGCCTAGCGGGGATGAACGAGCAGTACTTC; CDR3 protein: CASSRQGLAGMNEQYF
V gene: TRBV9; clone size: NA; J gene: TRBJ2-7; D gene: TRBD1; CDR3 DNA: TGTGCCAGCAGCGTGGGCAGGGGGAGTACCTACGAGCAGTACTTC; CDR3 protein: CASSVGRGSTYEQYF
V gene: TRBV7-2; clone size: few; J gene: TRBJ1-3; D gene: NA; CDR3 DNA: TGTGCCAGCAGCTTAGTTGGCGGAAACACCATATATTTT; CDR3 protein: CASSLVGGNTIYF
V gene: TRBV6-1; clone size: NA; J gene: TRBJ2-7; D gene: TRBD1; CDR3 DNA: TGTGCCAGCGGACATAACAGGGGCGGGTACGAGCAGTACTTC; CDR3 protein: CASGHNRGGYEQYF
V gene: TRBV5-6; clone size: few; J gene: TRBJ2-1; D gene: TRBD2; CDR3 DNA: TGTGCCAGCAGCCGGGCTGGAGGGACTAAGAATGAGCAGTTCTTC; CDR3 protein: CASSRAGGTKNEQFF
V gene: TRBV2; clone size: few; J gene: TRBJ2-1; D gene: TRBD2; CDR3 DNA: TGTGCCAGCAGTGACCCTAGCGGCTCCTACAATGAGCAGTTCTTC; CDR3 protein: CASSDPSGSYNEQFF
V gene: TRBV27; clone size: NA; J gene: TRBJ1-1; D gene: NA; CDR3 DNA: TGTGCCAGCACCCTCAGAGGCTCGAACACTGAAGCTTTCTTT; CDR3 protein: CASTLRGSNTEAFF
V gene: TRBV27; clone size: NA; J gene: TRBJ2-3; D gene: NA; CDR3 DNA: TGTGCCAGCAGTCCAGGCACAGATACGCAGTATTTT; CDR3 protein: CASSPGTDTQYF